This TCR beta chain comes out of a study of blood T cells in healthy people across ages. Study conclusions and caveats: Greater diversity and more naive CD4+ cells were seen in long-lived donors than in aged donors.

Germline V gene sequence: CDR1 DFQATT, CDR2 SNEGSKA (reference sequence). This CDR3 region has 20 residues. Trimming at V came to 2 bases and at J to 0 bases, leaving 15 bases not matched to a gene. Using a J-beta primer mix together with a sample-barcoded 5' primer, a second PCR was run for roughly 7 to 11 cycles. TCRdb reprocessed the 5' RACE reads via MiXCR and lists one record per CDR3 protein. The sample has under 1,000,000 distinct CDR3 sequences, 46% seen once; the top ten hold around 18%. Concerning this clonotype itself: Its antigen is undetermined.

This clonotype was obtained from an older man in good health. The genes are TRBV20-1 and TRBJ2-3; 12 nucleotides align to TRBD1. Input material: blood. This CDR3 is CSARIPGQGASSSSTDTQYF. The CDR3 bases are TGCAGTGCTAGAATCCCGGGACAGGGGGCGAGCTCCTCTAGCACAGATACGCAGTATTTT.